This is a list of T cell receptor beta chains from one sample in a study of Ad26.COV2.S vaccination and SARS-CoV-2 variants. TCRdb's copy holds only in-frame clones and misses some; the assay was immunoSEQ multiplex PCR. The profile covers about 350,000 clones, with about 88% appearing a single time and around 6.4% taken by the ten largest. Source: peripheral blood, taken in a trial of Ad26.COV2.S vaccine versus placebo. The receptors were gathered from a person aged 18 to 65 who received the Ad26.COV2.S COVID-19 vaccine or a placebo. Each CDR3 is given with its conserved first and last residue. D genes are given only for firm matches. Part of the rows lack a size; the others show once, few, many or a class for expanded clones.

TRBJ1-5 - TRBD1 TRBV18 TGTGCCAGCTCACTTTTCGGGACAGGGGAACAGCCCCAGCATTTT CASSLFGTGEQPQHF
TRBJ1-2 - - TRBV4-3 TGCGCCAGCAGCCAAGAGGTGTTGGAGGACTATGGCTACACCTTC CASSQEVLEDYGYTF
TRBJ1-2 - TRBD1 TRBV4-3 TGCGCCAGCAGCTTCCAGGGGGTCGGGGGCTACACCTTC CASSFQGVGGYTF
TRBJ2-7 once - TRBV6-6 TGTGCCAGCAGCCACGGCGAGGGCCGAGGCGGCTACGAGCAGTACTTC CASSHGEGRGGYEQYF
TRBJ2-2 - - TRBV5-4 TGTGCCAGCAGCTTGTCATCCTACACCGGGGAGCTGTTTTTT CASSLSSYTGELFF
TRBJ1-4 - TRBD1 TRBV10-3 TGTGCCATCAGGGGGACAGGGTCTAATGAAAAACTGTTTTTT CAIRGTGSNEKLFF
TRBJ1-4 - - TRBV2 TGTGCCAGCAATAGTCCGGGATTACAGGAAAAACTGTTTTTT CASNSPGLQEKLFF
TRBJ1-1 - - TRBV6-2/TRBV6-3 TGTGCCAGCAGTTACTCAGCCGGTTTATGGACTGAAGCTTTCTTT CASSYSAGLWTEAFF
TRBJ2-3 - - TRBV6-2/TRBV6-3 TGTGCCAGCAGTTACTCGGTTGAGGGAGGCACAGATACGCAGTATTTT CASSYSVEGGTDTQYF
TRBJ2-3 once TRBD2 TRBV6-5 TGTGCCAGCAGGTTAGCGGGAGGCCCAGATACGCAGTATTTT CASRLAGGPDTQYF
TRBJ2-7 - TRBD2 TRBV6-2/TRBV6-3 TGTGCCAGCAGTTACCTCCTGACTAGCGGGTATTCCACCTACGAGCAGTACTTC CASSYLLTSGYSTYEQYF
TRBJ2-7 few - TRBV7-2 TGTGCCAGCAGCTTACCGGGACTGAGATACGAGCAGTACTTC CASSLPGLRYEQYF
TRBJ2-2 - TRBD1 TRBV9 TGTGCCAGCAGCGGCGAGGGACAGAGGGCCCCCGGGGAGCTGTTTTTT CASSGEGQRAPGELFF
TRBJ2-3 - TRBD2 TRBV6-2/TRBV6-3 TGTGCCAGCAGCTGGACTAGCGGGAGCTTTACGCAGTATTTT CASSWTSGSFTQYF
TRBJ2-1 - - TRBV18 TGTGCCAGCTCACGCGGTGTAGTACGGGAGTCATACAATGAGCAGTTCTTC CASSRGVVRESYNEQFF
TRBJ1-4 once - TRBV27 TGTGCCACAGGGCGTTCAACTAATGAAAAACTGTTTTTT CATGRSTNEKLFF
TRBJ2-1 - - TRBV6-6 TGTGCCAGCAGTTTGGCCACTGAGCAGTTCTTC CASSLATEQFF
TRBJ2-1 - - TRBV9 TGTGCCAGCAGCGTAGGGGGGTCTTATAACAATGAGCAGTTCTTC CASSVGGSYNNEQFF
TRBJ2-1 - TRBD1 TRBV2 TGTGCCAGCAGTTGGACAGGCTACAATGAGCAGTTCTTC CASSWTGYNEQFF
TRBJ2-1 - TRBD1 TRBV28 TGTGCCAGCAGTCCCGACAGGGGCAGGGGTTTTAGCAATGAGCAGTTCTTC CASSPDRGRGFSNEQFF
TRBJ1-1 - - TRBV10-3 TGTGCCATCAGCCCCCTCGGGCAGAACACTGAAGCTTTCTTT CAISPLGQNTEAFF
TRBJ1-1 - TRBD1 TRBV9 TGTGCCAGCAGCGTAGCTGCCGGGACAGCAGGGGTGGCTGAAGCTTTCTTT CASSVAAGTAGVAEAFF
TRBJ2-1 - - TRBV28 TGTGCCAGCAGTGGAACATCATCGCAATTCTTC CASSGTSSQFF
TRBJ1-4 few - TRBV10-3 TGTGCCATCAGTGAGTCGCTGGGGGTAAAACTGTTTTTT CAISESLGVKLFF
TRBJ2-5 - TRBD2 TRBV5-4 TGTGCCAGCAGCTCGGGACTAGCGACAACTCTGGGGGAGACCCAGTACTTC CASSSGLATTLGETQYF
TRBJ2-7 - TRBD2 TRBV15 TGTGCCACCAGCAGAGCTGGGGGGAGGGCCTACGAGCAGTACTTC CATSRAGGRAYEQYF
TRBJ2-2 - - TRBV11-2 TGTGCCAGCATCATAAGAGGACAAATGAACACCGGGGAGCTGTTTTTT CASIIRGQMNTGELFF
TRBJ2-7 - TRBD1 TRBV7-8 TGTGCCAGCAGCTTAGAAGTCCGGACAGGGAGGTACGAGCAGTACTTC CASSLEVRTGRYEQYF
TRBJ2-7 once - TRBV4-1 TGCGCCAGCAGCCAACCCGGGCCCTACGAGCAGTACTTC CASSQPGPYEQYF
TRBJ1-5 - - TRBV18 TGTGCCAGCTCACCAGGAGGCACGGGGGAGCAGCCCCAGCATTTT CASSPGGTGEQPQHF
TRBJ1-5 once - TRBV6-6 TGTGCCAGCGGACGGGCCGATCAGCCCCAGCATTTT CASGRADQPQHF
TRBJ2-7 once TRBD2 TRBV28 TGTGCCAGCAGTTCCTTATCAGCGGGAGGGTACGAGCAGTACTTC CASSSLSAGGYEQYF
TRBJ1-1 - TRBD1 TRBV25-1 TGTGCCAGCAGGACAGGGCAGAACACTGAAGCTTTCTTT CASRTGQNTEAFF
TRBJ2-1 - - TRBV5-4 TGTGCCAGCAGCTTGGTAGTCGACAATGAGCAGTTCTTC CASSLVVDNEQFF
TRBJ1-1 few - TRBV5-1 TGCGCCAGCAGCTTGGACGGATCGAACACTGAAGCTTTCTTT CASSLDGSNTEAFF
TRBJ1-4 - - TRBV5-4 TGTGCCAGCAGCTTCGGGGGCACAGGGAGGAATGAAAAACTGTTTTTT CASSFGGTGRNEKLFF
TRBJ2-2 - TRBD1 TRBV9 TGTGCCAGCAGCGCCGAGGGGACAGGGGACACCGGGGAGCTGTTTTTT CASSAEGTGDTGELFF
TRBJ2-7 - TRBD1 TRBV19 TGTGCCAGTAGTATCCGGGACAGGGGCTACGAGCAGTACTTC CASSIRDRGYEQYF
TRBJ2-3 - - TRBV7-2 TGTGCCAGCAGCTTAGCGGCCACAGATACGCAGTATTTT CASSLAATDTQYF
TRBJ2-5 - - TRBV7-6 TGTGCCAGCAGCCCATCGCGACAGATCCAAGAGACCCAGTACTTC CASSPSRQIQETQYF
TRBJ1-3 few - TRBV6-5 TGTGCCAGTGGGGTCTCTGGAAACACCATATATTTT CASGVSGNTIYF
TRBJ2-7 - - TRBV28 TGTGCCAGCAGTCCCCCCCGCGAGATTTACTACGAGCAGTACTTC CASSPPREIYYEQYF
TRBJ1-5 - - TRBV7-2 TGTGCCAGCAGCTCTCATGCGTCGGGGCCCCAGCATTTT CASSSHASGPQHF
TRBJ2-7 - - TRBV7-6 TGTGCCAGCAGCTCGACAAACTACGAGCAGTACTTC CASSSTNYEQYF
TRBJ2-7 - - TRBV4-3 TGCGCCAGCAGCCAAAGATCGGGTTCCTACGAGCAGTACTTC CASSQRSGSYEQYF
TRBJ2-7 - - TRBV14 TGTGCCAGCAGCCGCCTGTCTACGGTGGTTGGCCACGAGCAGTACTTC CASSRLSTVVGHEQYF
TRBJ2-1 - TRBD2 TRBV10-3 TGTGCCACGGGACTAGCGTATGATGAGCAGTTCTTC CATGLAYDEQFF
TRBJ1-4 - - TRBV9 TGTGCCAGCAGCGTAGATAATAATGAAAAACTGTTTTTT CASSVDNNEKLFF
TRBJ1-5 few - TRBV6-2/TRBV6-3 TGTGCCAGCAGCCTATGGCCGTCGAGACAGAACAATCAGCCCCAGCATTTT CASSLWPSRQNNQPQHF
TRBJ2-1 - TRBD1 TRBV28 TGTGCCAGCAGTCTTGGCAGGGGGCCGGACAATGAGCAGTTCTTC CASSLGRGPDNEQFF
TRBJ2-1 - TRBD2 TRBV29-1 TGCAGCGTTGATAGGGCGATGGGACTATCGACCTACAATGAGCAGTTCTTC CSVDRAMGLSTYNEQFF
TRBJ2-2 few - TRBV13 TGTGCCAGCAGCATATCTTCAGGGGTGGCCGGGGAGCTGTTTTTT CASSISSGVAGELFF
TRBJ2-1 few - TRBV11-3 TGTGCCAGCAGCTTGGAGACCCCACACAATGAGCAGTTCTTC CASSLETPHNEQFF
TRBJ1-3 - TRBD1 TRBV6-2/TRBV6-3 TGTGCCAGCAGCAGAGGGACAGGGAGCTCTGGAAACACCATATATTTT CASSRGTGSSGNTIYF